This T cell receptor beta chain was recovered during a study of T cells in Graves' hyperthyroidism and ophthalmopathy. The wider study: Peripheral blood samples were taken at initial diagnosis, prior to any treatment. General study results and limits: Ophthalmopathy, as predicted by the model, came a median roughly 6.5 months after the prediction.

V shed 4 bases, J shed 2 bases, and the junction held 1 base outside the gene matches. The CDR3 contains 15 residues. Looked up from germline, CDR1 is MNHNS and CDR2 is SASEGT. A Clinical Activity Score of at least 3, a NOSPECS grade of at least 4 and a duration under 3 months were recorded in the ophthalmopathy patients. Uncontrolled infections, other autoimmune diseases, pregnancy or lactation led to exclusion of patients. Remarks on this clonotype: Its antigen remains unidentified.

What was amplified from RNA transcripts were TCR beta CDR3 regions. During a first-round RT-PCR of the TCR CDR3, the HTBI primer set was used. A single record per CDR3 protein comes from TCRdb applying MiXCR to the multiplex PCR reads. The table records approximately 600,000 distinct CDR3 sequences, approximately 15% of them present only once. The V and J genes are TRBV6-1 and TRBJ2-6, with 8 bases that match TRBD1. The sequencing input was blood. This clonotype was sampled from a woman in her thirties or forties with Graves' ophthalmopathy. The DNA for the CDR3 is TGTGCCAGCAGTGTGACAGGGGCTGGGGCCAACGTCCTGACTTTC. Translating gives CASSVTGAGANVLTF.